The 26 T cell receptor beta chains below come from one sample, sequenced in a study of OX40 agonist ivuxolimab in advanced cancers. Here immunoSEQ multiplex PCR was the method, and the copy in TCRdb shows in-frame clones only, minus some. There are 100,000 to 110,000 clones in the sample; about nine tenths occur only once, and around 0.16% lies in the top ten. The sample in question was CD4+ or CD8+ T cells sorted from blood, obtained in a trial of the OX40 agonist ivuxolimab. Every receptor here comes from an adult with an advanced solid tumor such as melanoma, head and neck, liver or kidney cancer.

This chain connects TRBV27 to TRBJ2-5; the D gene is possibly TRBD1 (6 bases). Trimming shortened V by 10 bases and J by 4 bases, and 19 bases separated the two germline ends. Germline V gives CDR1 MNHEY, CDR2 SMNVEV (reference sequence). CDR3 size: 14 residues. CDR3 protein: CATQITGRGETQYF. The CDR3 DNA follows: TGTGCCACCCAGATTACAGGGCGCGGAGAGACCCAGTACTTC.

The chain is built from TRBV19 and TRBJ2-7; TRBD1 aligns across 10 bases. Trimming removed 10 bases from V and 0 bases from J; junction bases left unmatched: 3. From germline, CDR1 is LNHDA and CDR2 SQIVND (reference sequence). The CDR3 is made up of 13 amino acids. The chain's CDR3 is CATRDRGSYEQYF. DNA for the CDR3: TGTGCCACCCGGGACAGGGGCTCCTACGAGCAGTACTTC.

The CDR3 protein is CASSLAVRAGGQDEQFF. CDR3 DNA: TGTGCCAGCAGCTTAGCTGTGCGAGCGGGGGGGCAGGATGAGCAGTTCTTC. The V and J genes are TRBV11-2 and TRBJ2-1, with 10 positions matching TRBD2. In germline, CDR1 is SGHAT, CDR2 FQNNGV. The CDR3 sequence is 17 residues long. V lost 1 base and J lost 8; bases outside the gene matches: 11.

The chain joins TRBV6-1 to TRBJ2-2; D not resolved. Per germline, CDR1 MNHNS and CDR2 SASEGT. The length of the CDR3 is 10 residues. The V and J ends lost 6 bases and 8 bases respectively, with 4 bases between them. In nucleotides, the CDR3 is TGTGCCAGCAGACAGGGGGAGCTGTTTTTT. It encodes CASRQGELFF.

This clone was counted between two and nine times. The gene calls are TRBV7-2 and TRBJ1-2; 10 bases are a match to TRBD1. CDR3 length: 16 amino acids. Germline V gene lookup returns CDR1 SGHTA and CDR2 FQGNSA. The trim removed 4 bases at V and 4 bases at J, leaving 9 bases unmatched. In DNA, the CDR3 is TGTGCCAGCAGCTCCCCGACAGGGGGCAGAGGCTATGGCTACACCTTC. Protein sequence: CASSSPTGGRGYGYTF.

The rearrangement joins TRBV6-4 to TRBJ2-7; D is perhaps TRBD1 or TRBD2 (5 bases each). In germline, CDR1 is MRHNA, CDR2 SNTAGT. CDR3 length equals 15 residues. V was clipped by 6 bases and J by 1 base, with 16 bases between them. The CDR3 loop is CASRQESTGSYEQYF. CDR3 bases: TGTGCCAGCAGACAGGAGTCCACGGGGTCCTACGAGCAGTACTTC.

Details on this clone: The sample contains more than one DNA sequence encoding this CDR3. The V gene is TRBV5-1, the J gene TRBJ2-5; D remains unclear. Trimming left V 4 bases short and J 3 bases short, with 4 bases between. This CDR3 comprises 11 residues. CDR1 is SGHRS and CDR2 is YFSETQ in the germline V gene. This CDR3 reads CASSLEETQYF. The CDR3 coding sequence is TGCGCCAGCAGCCTAGAAGAGACCCAGTACTTC.

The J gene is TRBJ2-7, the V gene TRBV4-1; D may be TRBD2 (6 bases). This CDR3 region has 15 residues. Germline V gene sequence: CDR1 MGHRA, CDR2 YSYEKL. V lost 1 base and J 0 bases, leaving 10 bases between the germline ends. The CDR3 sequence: CASSQGGGSSYEQYF. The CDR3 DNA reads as TGCGCCAGCAGCCAAGGCGGAGGGAGCTCCTACGAGCAGTACTTC.

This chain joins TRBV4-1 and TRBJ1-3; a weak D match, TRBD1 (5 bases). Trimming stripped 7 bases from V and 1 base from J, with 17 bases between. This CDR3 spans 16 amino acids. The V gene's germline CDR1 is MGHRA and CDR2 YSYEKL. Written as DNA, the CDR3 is TGCGCCAGCAAAGGCGTCGCCGCAGGGTCTGGAAACACCATATATTTT. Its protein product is CASKGVAAGSGNTIYF.

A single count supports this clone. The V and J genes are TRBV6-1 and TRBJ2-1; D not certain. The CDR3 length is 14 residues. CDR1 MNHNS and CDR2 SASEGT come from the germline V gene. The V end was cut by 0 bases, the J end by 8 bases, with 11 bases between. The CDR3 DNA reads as TGTGCCAGCAGTGAAGCAACCTCACTATATGAGCAGTTCTTC. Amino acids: CASSEATSLYEQFF.

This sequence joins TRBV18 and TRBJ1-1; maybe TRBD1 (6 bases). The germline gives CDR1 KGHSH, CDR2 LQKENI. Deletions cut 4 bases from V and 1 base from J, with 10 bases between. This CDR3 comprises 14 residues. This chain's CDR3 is CASSRKQGNTEAFF. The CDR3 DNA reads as TGTGCCAGCTCACGAAAACAGGGGAACACTGAAGCTTTCTTT.

The CDR3, as DNA: TGTGCCAGCAGCTTGGCCGCCGGGACAGGGAAGAGAAGTGGCTACACCTTC. It translates to CASSLAAGTGKRSGYTF. The chain uses TRBV5-4 and TRBJ1-2, with TRBD1 matching 9 bases. From germline, CDR1 is SGHNT and CDR2 YYREEE (reference sequence). CDR3 length: 17 amino acids. Trimming cost V 0 bases and J 7 bases; bases outside gene matches: 13. Full variable domain (rest looked up from reference TRBV5-4 and TRBJ1-2): ETGVTQSPTHLIKTRGQQVTLRCSSQSGHNTVSWYQQALGQGPQFIFQYYREEENGRGNFPPRFSGLQFPNYSSELNVNALELDDSALYLCASSLAAGTGKRSGYTFGSGTRLTVV.

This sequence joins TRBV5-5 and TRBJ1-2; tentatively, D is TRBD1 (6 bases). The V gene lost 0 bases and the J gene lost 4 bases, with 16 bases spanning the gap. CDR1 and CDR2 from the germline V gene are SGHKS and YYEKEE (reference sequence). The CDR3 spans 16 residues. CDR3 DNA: TGTGCCAGCAGCTTGGAAATTGTGGGGGCTGGCTATGGCTACACCTTC. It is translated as CASSLEIVGAGYGYTF.

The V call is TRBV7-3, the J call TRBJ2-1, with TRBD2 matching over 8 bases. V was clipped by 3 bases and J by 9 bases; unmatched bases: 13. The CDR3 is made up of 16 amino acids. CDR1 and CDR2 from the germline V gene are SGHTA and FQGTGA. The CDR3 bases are TGTGCCAGCAGCTTTTCGTTGGCTCGGGGGGGCCGTGAGCAGTTCTTC. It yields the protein CASSFSLARGGREQFF.

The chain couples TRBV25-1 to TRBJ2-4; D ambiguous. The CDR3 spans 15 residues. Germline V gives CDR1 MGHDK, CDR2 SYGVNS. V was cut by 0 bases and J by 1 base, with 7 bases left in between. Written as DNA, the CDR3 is TGTGCCAGCAGTGAATATTTGGGGGCCAAAAACATTCAGTACTTC. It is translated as CASSEYLGAKNIQYF.

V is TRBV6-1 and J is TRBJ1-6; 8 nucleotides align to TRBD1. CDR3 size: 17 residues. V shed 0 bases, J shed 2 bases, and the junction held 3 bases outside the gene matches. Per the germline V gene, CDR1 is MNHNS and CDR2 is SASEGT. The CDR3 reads CASSEARGQAYNSPLHF. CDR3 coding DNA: TGTGCCAGCAGTGAAGCTAGGGGACAGGCCTATAATTCACCCCTCCACTTT.

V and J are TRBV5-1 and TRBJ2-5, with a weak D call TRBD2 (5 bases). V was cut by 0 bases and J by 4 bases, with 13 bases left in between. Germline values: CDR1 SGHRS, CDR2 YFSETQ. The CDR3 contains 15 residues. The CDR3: CASSLVPGGGETQYF. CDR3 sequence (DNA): TGCGCCAGCAGCTTGGTCCCAGGAGGCGGAGAGACCCAGTACTTC.

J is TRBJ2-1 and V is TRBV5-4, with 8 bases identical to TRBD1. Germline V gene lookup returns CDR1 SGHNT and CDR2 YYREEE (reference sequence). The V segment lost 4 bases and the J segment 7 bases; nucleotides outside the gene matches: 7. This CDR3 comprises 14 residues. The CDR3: CASSLRQGANEQFF. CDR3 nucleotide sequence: TGTGCCAGCAGCCTCAGGCAGGGGGCTAATGAGCAGTTCTTC.

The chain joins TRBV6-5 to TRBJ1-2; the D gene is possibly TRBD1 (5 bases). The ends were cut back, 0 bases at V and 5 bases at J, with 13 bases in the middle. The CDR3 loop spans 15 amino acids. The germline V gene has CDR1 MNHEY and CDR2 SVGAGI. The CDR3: CASSYSLQGIYGYTF. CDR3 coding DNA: TGTGCCAGCAGTTACTCGCTTCAGGGAATTTATGGCTACACCTTC.

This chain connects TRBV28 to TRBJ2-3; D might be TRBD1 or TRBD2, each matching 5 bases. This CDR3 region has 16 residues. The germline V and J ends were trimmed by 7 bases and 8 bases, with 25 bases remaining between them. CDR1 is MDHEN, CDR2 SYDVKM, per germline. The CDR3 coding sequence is TGTGCCAGCACCCCTGGGGGAGTATCTCTTGGGGGTACGCAGTATTTT. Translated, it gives CASTPGGVSLGGTQYF.

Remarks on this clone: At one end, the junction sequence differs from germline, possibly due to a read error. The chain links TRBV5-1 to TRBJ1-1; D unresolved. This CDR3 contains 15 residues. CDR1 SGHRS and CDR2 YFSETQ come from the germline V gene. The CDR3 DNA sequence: TGCGCCAGCAGCTTGGACGGGATGGGGAACGCTGAAGCTTTCTTT. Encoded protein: CASSLDGMGNAEAFF.

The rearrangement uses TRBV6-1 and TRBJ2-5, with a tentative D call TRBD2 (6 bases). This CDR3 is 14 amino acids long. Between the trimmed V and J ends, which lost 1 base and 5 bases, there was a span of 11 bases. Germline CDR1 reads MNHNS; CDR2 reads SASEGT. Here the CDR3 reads CASSEGAGRETQYF. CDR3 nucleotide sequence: TGTGCCAGCAGTGAAGGCGCAGGGAGGGAGACCCAGTACTTC.

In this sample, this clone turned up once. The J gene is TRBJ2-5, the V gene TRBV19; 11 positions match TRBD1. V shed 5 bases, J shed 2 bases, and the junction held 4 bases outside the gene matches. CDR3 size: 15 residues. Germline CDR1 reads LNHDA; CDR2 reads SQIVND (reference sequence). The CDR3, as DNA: TGTGCCAGTAGTCCGGGGACAGGGGGGCAAGAGACCCAGTACTTC. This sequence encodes CASSPGTGGQETQYF.

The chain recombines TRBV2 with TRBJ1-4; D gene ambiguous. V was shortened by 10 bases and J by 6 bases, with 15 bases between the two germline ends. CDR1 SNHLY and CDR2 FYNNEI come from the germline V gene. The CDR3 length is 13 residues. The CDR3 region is CATRRGWDEKLFF. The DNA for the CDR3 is TGTGCCACCCGTAGAGGTTGGGATGAAAAACTGTTTTTT. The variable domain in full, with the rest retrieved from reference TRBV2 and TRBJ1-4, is EPEVTQTPSHQVTQMGQEVILRCVPISNHLYFYWYRQILGQKVEFLVSFYNNEISEKSEIFDDQFSVERPDGSNFTLKIRSTKLEDSAMYFCATRRGWDEKLFFGSGTQLSVL.

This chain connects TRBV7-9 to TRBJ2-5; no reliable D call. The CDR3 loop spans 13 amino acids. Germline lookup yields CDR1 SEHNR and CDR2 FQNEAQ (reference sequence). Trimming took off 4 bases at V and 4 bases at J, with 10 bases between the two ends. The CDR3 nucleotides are TGTGCCAGCAGCTCTACCGGACGAGAGACCCAGTACTTC. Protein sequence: CASSSTGRETQYF.

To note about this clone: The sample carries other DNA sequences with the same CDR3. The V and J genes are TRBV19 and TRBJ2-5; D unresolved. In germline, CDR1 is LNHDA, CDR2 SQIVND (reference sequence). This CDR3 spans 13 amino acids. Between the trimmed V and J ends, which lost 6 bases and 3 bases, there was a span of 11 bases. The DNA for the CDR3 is TGTGCCAGTAGGCGCAGAGGAGAAGAGACCCAGTACTTC. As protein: CASRRRGEETQYF. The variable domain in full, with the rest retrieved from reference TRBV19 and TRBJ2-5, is DGGITQSPKYLFRKEGQNVTLSCEQNLNHDAMYWYRQDPGQGLRLIYYSQIVNDFQKGDIAEGYSVSREKKESFPLTVTSAQKNPTAFYLCASRRRGEETQYFGPGTRLLVL.